The TCR beta chain described here comes from a study of graft-versus-host responses after intestinal transplantation. Profiled with immunoSEQ multiplex PCR; TCRdb holds only in-frame clones, not every one. The sample records more than 100,000 clones, 80% to 95% being singletons. Germline V gene lookup returns CDR1 SGHRS and CDR2 YFSETQ. J gave up 1 base and V 4 bases, and 6 bases lay outside the gene matches. This CDR3 has 16 residues. As for this clone: The antigen remains unidentified.

The chain uses TRBV5-1 and TRBJ2-1; 9 bases are shared with TRBD1. This clonotype originated in a human donor who received an intestinal transplant. The sample was unstimulated CD4+ T cells sorted from spleen or lymph node cells, taken before intestinal transplant. This chain's CDR3 is CASSPPGQGSYNEQFF. CDR3 sequence (DNA): TGCGCCAGCAGCCCGCCCGGACAGGGGTCCTACAATGAGCAGTTCTTC.